The clone carrying this T cell receptor beta chain has ten or more counts. Germline loops: CDR1 MNHNS, CDR2 SASEGT. The CDR3 is 14 amino acids. J lost 0 bases, V lost 7 bases, and 2 bases had no gene match. This sample is drawn from a study of regulatory T cells in long-lasting Graves disease. CDR3-region Arm-PCR and iRepertoire HTBI primers produced the TCR beta libraries. TCRdb used MiXCR to reprocess the multiplex PCR reads, holding one entry per CDR3 protein. This sample has about 460,000 distinct CDR3 sequences, with 14% found just once. This sample's time point: newly diagnosed GD, antithyroid drugs for less than 3 months. Extracted RNA from PBMCs served as the source of the TCR library. It was American Thyroid Association guidelines that determined Graves' disease diagnosis. From an endocrinology department in Xi'an, China, came the patients. In addition, the sample was reused for a study of T cells in Graves' hyperthyroidism and ophthalmopathy.

The sample consisted of peripheral blood mononuclear cells (PBMCs), taken at new diagnosis, from a patient treated with antithyroid drugs. The chain recombines TRBV6-1 with TRBJ2-1; 8 bases line up with TRBD2. This clonotype was sampled from a woman aged 45-59 years with Graves disease. CDR3 in DNA: TGTGCCAGCAATGGACTAGCCTCCTACAATGAGCAGTTCTTC. The encoded protein is CASNGLASYNEQFF.